The 10 T cell receptor beta chains below come from one sample, sequenced in a study of blood T cell repertoires in COVID-19. The method was immunoSEQ multiplex PCR; TCRdb's version includes in-frame clones alone and lacks a portion of them. The repertoire has over 100,000 clones, roughly four fifths of them found once; the top ten carry 4% to 5%. The material sequenced was peripheral blood. The receptors derive from a woman between 70 and 85 years old with acute or convalescent COVID-19.

The chain uses TRBV9 and TRBJ1-1; perhaps TRBD1 as D (5 bases). The CDR3 is made up of 15 amino acids. Germline CDR1 is SGDLS and CDR2 is YYNGEE. Trimming left V 1 base short and J 1 base short, with 11 bases between. The CDR3 here is CASSVSPDRNTEAFF. CDR3 DNA sequence: TGTGCCAGCAGCGTATCTCCAGACAGGAACACTGAAGCTTTCTTT.

The chain links TRBV5-1 to TRBJ1-1; weak D call: TRBD1 (5 bases). Germline CDR1 and CDR2: SGHRS and YFSETQ. The CDR3 totals 17 residues. With 4 bases removed from V and 0 bases from J, the gap between germline ends came to 19 bases. The CDR3: CASSPGGGLRVNTEAFF. Here the CDR3 DNA reads TGCGCCAGCAGCCCCGGGGGAGGGCTCCGGGTGAACACTGAAGCTTTCTTT.

This chain links TRBV6-5 with TRBJ2-7; D call uncertain. The V end was cut by 10 bases, the J end by 5 bases, with 9 bases between. The CDR3 totals 10 residues. In germline, CDR1 is MNHEY, CDR2 SVGAGI. CDR3 protein: CATQVHEQYF. DNA of the CDR3: TGTGCCACCCAGGTCCACGAGCAGTACTTC.

This clone occurred once. CDR3 region: CASSYPRGSGNTIYF. The CDR3 coding sequence is TGTGCCAGCAGCTACCCCAGGGGCTCTGGAAACACCATATATTTT. The rearrangement links TRBV11-3 to TRBJ1-3; TRBD1 might be the D (6 bases). Germline assignment: CDR1 SGHNT and CDR2 YENEEA. Trimming took 4 bases from V and 0 from J, leaving 10 bases between them. This CDR3 spans 15 amino acids.

This chain joins TRBV5-5 and TRBJ1-2; D is uncertain. Germline lookup yields CDR1 SGHKS and CDR2 YYEKEE (reference sequence). CDR3 length: 15 amino acids. Trimming took off 0 bases at V and 5 bases at J, with 14 bases between the two ends. The CDR3 spells CASSLVTLPGYGYTF. The CDR3, as DNA: TGTGCCAGCAGCTTGGTTACCCTCCCGGGATATGGCTACACCTTC. Together with reference TRBV5-5 and TRBJ1-2, the CDR3 gives the full variable domain: DAGVTQSPTHLIKTRGQQVTLRCSPISGHKSVSWYQQVLGQGPQFIFQYYEKEERGRGNFPDRFSARQFPNYSSELNVNALLLGDSALYLCASSLVTLPGYGYTFGSGTRLTVV.

This clone was detected once. V usage is TRBV20-1 and J usage is TRBJ1-4; D unresolved. The CDR3 totals 15 residues. Trimming pared 3 bases from V and 0 bases from J, leaving 11 bases between. Germline lookup yields CDR1 DFQATT and CDR2 SNEGSKA (reference sequence). The CDR3 here is CSASTGSSTNEKLFF. The DNA for the CDR3 is TGCAGTGCTAGTACCGGGTCATCAACTAATGAAAAACTGTTTTTT.

The V and J genes are TRBV19 and TRBJ1-1; possible D gene TRBD1, 5 bases. V was clipped by 4 bases and J by 3 bases, with 12 bases between them. Per germline, CDR1 LNHDA and CDR2 SQIVND (reference sequence). This CDR3 is built from 14 residues. Here the CDR3 reads CASSTRVGDTEAFF. The CDR3 DNA sequence: TGTGCCAGTAGTACCAGGGTTGGGGACACTGAAGCTTTCTTT.

CDR3 amino acids: CASSPGTSGSYEQYF. The DNA of the CDR3 is TGTGCCAGCAGCCCTGGGACTAGCGGCTCCTACGAGCAGTACTTC. The rearrangement links TRBV11-3 to TRBJ2-7, with 11 bases identical to TRBD2. In germline, CDR1 is SGHNT, CDR2 YENEEA. Losses at the gene ends were 5 bases for V and 0 bases for J; bases not matched to a gene: 3. This CDR3 is 15 amino acids long.

The chain couples TRBV7-9 to TRBJ1-6; D is uncertain. The CDR3 length is 18 residues. Germline CDR1 SEHNR, CDR2 FQNEAQ (reference sequence). V lost 4 bases to trimming and J lost 0 bases, with 16 bases between them. CDR3 DNA: TGTGCCAGCAGCTCATTCGGGGTAGGAAGCTCCTATAATTCACCCCTCCACTTT. It is translated as CASSSFGVGSSYNSPLHF.

The J gene is TRBJ2-4, the V gene TRBV7-6; 8 bases are shared with TRBD1. With 5 bases clipped from V and 4 bases from J, the junction kept 4 bases outside the gene matches. The CDR3 runs 14 residues. The germline gives CDR1 SGHVS, CDR2 FNYEAQ. This CDR3 reads CASSPGTGKNIQYF. In nucleotides, the CDR3 is TGTGCCAGCAGCCCAGGGACAGGAAAAAACATTCAGTACTTC. Filled out from reference TRBV7-6 and TRBJ2-4, the complete variable domain reads GAGVSQSPRYKVTKRGQDVALRCDPISGHVSLYWYRQALGQGPEFLTYFNYEAQQDKSGLPNDRFSAERPEGSISTLTIQRTEQRDSAMYRCASSPGTGKNIQYFGAGTRLSVL.